Below, 26 T cell receptor beta chains from the same sample are listed, as sequenced in a study of blood T cell repertoires in COVID-19. The protocol was immunoSEQ multiplex PCR, while the TCRdb copy is restricted to in-frame clones and leaves out a portion. The sample lists 220,000 or so clones; just over 85% were seen once. The sequencing sample was made of PBMCs or T cells enriched from blood (not recorded which). The receptors here all came from a woman between 50 and 59 years old with acute COVID-19.

J is TRBJ1-1 and V is TRBV28; D is uncertain. V dropped 2 bases and J dropped 5 bases, with 9 bases sitting between them. Germline CDR1 and CDR2: MDHEN and SYDVKM. This CDR3 has 13 residues. The CDR3 spells CASSLGTATEAFF. DNA for the CDR3: TGTGCCAGCAGTTTAGGAACAGCTACTGAAGCTTTCTTT.

The chain uses TRBV15 and TRBJ1-2; 8 bases are a match to TRBD1. Germline values: CDR1 LNHNV, CDR2 YYDKDF (reference sequence). V was clipped by 0 bases and J by 8 bases; unmatched bases: 8. CDR3 length: 15 amino acids. The CDR3 protein is CATSRDTEQGDGYTF. DNA for the CDR3: TGTGCCACCAGCAGAGACACCGAACAGGGGGACGGCTACACCTTC.

The chain uses TRBV5-4 and TRBJ2-7; 8 nucleotides agree with TRBD2. Per germline, CDR1 SGHNT and CDR2 YYREEE (reference sequence). Unmatched junction bases numbered 7, after V lost 4 bases and J lost 7 bases. This CDR3 spans 13 amino acids. The CDR3 protein is CASSIGTRGEQYF. The CDR3 DNA sequence: TGTGCCAGCAGCATCGGGACTAGAGGGGAGCAGTACTTC.

V gene TRBV18 combines with J gene TRBJ2-3; the D gene is possibly TRBD1 (5 bases). Trimming stripped 6 bases from V and 2 bases from J, with 15 bases between. Germline V lookup: CDR1 KGHSH, CDR2 LQKENI. CDR3 length: 15 amino acids. The CDR3 DNA sequence: TGTGCCAGCTCGGGGAAAGACAGAAACACAGATACGCAGTATTTT. Translating it yields CASSGKDRNTDTQYF. The full variable domain, in which reference TRBV18 and TRBJ2-3 provide the parts outside the CDR3, is NAGVMQNPRHLVRRRGQEARLRCSPMKGHSHVYWYRQLPEEGLKFMVYLQKENIIDESGMPKERFSAEFPKEGPSILRIQQVVRGDSAAYFCASSGKDRNTDTQYFGPGTRLTVL.

V and J are TRBV5-1 and TRBJ1-1; D remains unclear. Between the trimmed V and J ends, which lost 0 bases and 1 base, there was a span of 4 bases. The CDR3 runs 13 residues. Germline V gene data show CDR1 as SGHRS and CDR2 as YFSETQ. The CDR3: CASSLAGNTEAFF. The CDR3 DNA is TGCGCCAGCAGCTTGGCCGGGAACACTGAAGCTTTCTTT.

This chain connects TRBV27 to TRBJ2-7, with D tentatively TRBD1 (6 bases). The CDR3 extends over 16 amino acids. The germline V gene has CDR1 MNHEY and CDR2 SMNVEV (reference sequence). The germline V and J ends were trimmed by 0 bases and 2 bases, with 14 bases remaining between them. Written as DNA, the CDR3 is TGTGCCAGCAGTTTATCCTCCTACAGGGTAGCCTACGAGCAGTACTTC. This sequence encodes CASSLSSYRVAYEQYF.

V is TRBV5-1 and J is TRBJ1-2; TRBD1 aligns across 8 bases. V lost 4 bases and J lost 5; bases outside the gene matches: 10. The germline V gene has CDR1 SGHRS and CDR2 YFSETQ. This CDR3 contains 15 residues. The CDR3 sequence is CASSAQDREGYGYTF. The CDR3 DNA sequence: TGCGCCAGCAGCGCACAGGACAGGGAAGGGTATGGCTACACCTTC.

The J gene is TRBJ1-6, the V gene TRBV7-6; the match to TRBD1 covers 8 bases. The germline gives CDR1 SGHVS, CDR2 FNYEAQ. With V trimmed by 4 bases and J by 8 bases, 10 bases remained unmatched. CDR3 length: 16 amino acids. The CDR3 DNA sequence: TGTGCCAGCAGCTCCCAGGGGGCGCCTACGGATTCACCCCTCCACTTT. This translates into CASSSQGAPTDSPLHF. The whole variable domain, remainder taken from reference TRBV7-6 and TRBJ1-6, is GAGVSQSPRYKVTKRGQDVALRCDPISGHVSLYWYRQALGQGPEFLTYFNYEAQQDKSGLPNDRFSAERPEGSISTLTIQRTEQRDSAMYRCASSSQGAPTDSPLHFGNGTRLTVT.

The V and J genes are TRBV27 and TRBJ1-2, with D perhaps TRBD1 (6 bases). In germline, CDR1 is MNHEY, CDR2 SMNVEV (reference sequence). This CDR3 contains 13 residues. V was trimmed by 5 bases and J by 8 bases, leaving 15 bases between them. The CDR3, as DNA: TGTGCCAGCAGTCCTGACTCTGGGGGCGGCTACACCTTC. Residues: CASSPDSGGGYTF.

V and J are TRBV4-1 and TRBJ2-2; 7 bases agree with TRBD1. V shed 2 bases and J 4 bases; nucleotides not matched to a gene: 7. Germline CDR1 reads MGHRA; CDR2 reads YSYEKL. There are 16 residues in the CDR3. CDR3 DNA sequence: TGCGCCAGCAGCCAACCGGGACAGAGCGGCACCGGGGAGCTGTTTTTT. Translating gives CASSQPGQSGTGELFF.

The rearrangement links TRBV5-1 to TRBJ1-6, with 7 nucleotides matching TRBD1. The germline V gene has CDR1 SGHRS and CDR2 YFSETQ. The CDR3 consists of 13 residues. V gave up 4 bases and J gave up 10 bases; unmatched junction bases: 5. The CDR3 DNA follows: TGCGCCAGCAGCCCAATACAGGGGTCACCCCTCCACTTT. As protein: CASSPIQGSPLHF.

The gene calls are TRBV3-1 (or the pseudogene TRBV3-2) and TRBJ1-5; D is undetermined. This CDR3 spans 13 amino acids. Germline V gene data show CDR1 as LGHDT and CDR2 as YNNKEL (reference sequence). V was shortened by 4 bases and J by 4 bases, with 8 bases between the two germline ends. The CDR3 DNA is TGTGCCAGCAGCCCTTTCCTAAATCAGCCCCAGCATTTT. Amino acid sequence: CASSPFLNQPQHF.

This clone was detected once. This chain uses TRBV9 with TRBJ2-2; the match to TRBD1 covers 7 bases. Germline-derived CDR1 and CDR2 are SGDLS and YYNGEE. The CDR3 spans 13 residues. V gave up 4 bases and J gave up 7 bases; unmatched junction bases: 4. The CDR3 nucleotides read TGTGCCAGCAGCTCGAGACAGGGCGGGGAGCTGTTTTTT. Translation: CASSSRQGGELFF.

This chain links TRBV11-2 with TRBJ2-1, with D perhaps TRBD2 (6 bases). The V and J ends lost 4 bases and 8 bases respectively, with 24 bases between them. Germline values: CDR1 SGHAT, CDR2 FQNNGV. The CDR3 runs 17 residues. The CDR3, as DNA: TGTGCCAGCAGCTCCCCCGGCTGGCTAGCGTCGTGGGATGAGCAGTTCTTC. Translating gives CASSSPGWLASWDEQFF. Full variable domain (outside the CDR3, taken from reference TRBV11-2 and TRBJ2-1): EAGVAQSPRYKIIEKRQSVAFWCNPISGHATLYWYQQILGQGPKLLIQFQNNGVVDDSQLPKDRFSAERLKGVDSTLKIQPAKLEDSAVYLCASSSPGWLASWDEQFFGPGTRLTVL.

V usage is TRBV19 and J usage is TRBJ1-1; 9 nucleotides agree with TRBD1. Germline CDR1 and CDR2: LNHDA and SQIVND (reference sequence). The length of the CDR3 is 16 residues. Unmatched junction bases numbered 9, after V lost 7 bases and J lost 0 bases. CDR3: CASTLGQGSVNTEAFF. CDR3 coding DNA: TGTGCCAGTACTCTCGGACAGGGGAGTGTGAACACTGAAGCTTTCTTT.

There are a few counts of this clone. The rearrangement links TRBV2 to TRBJ2-3; 12 bases line up with TRBD2. Germline CDR1 is SNHLY and CDR2 is FYNNEI. With V trimmed by 6 bases and J by 1 base, 2 bases remained unmatched. The CDR3 runs to 15 residues. DNA for the CDR3: TGTGCCAGCAGGAGACTAGCGGGAGGCACAGATACGCAGTATTTT. This codes for CASRRLAGGTDTQYF. The full variable domain, its missing parts supplied by reference TRBV2 and TRBJ2-3, is EPEVTQTPSHQVTQMGQEVILRCVPISNHLYFYWYRQILGQKVEFLVSFYNNEISEKSEIFDDQFSVERPDGSNFTLKIRSTKLEDSAMYFCASRRLAGGTDTQYFGPGTRLTVL.

V usage is TRBV5-4 and J usage is TRBJ2-5; 8 bases map to TRBD1. V lost 5 bases and J lost 5; bases outside the gene matches: 11. Per germline, CDR1 SGHNT and CDR2 YYREEE (reference sequence). The CDR3 runs 15 residues. The CDR3 loop is CASSSRRGLWETQYF. The CDR3 DNA reads TGTGCCAGCAGTTCCCGCAGGGGGCTATGGGAGACCCAGTACTTC.

The V gene is TRBV10-3, the J gene TRBJ2-7; 13 positions match TRBD2. Trimming took 10 bases from V and 2 from J; bases not matched to a gene: 5. The CDR3 has 14 amino acids. Germline values: CDR1 ENHRY, CDR2 SYGVKD. The chain's CDR3 is CATGTSGATYEQYF. In DNA, the CDR3 is TGTGCCACCGGGACTAGCGGGGCTACCTACGAGCAGTACTTC.

The rearrangement joins TRBV9 to TRBJ2-1; TRBD1 might be the D (7 bases). CDR1 SGDLS and CDR2 YYNGEE come from the germline V gene. The ends were cut back, 4 bases at V and 5 bases at J, with 37 bases in the middle. The CDR3 is 22 amino acids. The CDR3 sequence: CASSHPRRGREKPGPVHNEQFF. Written as DNA, the CDR3 is TGTGCCAGCAGCCACCCGAGGAGGGGGCGGGAAAAACCGGGACCAGTGCACAATGAGCAGTTCTTC.

The chain carries TRBV20-1 and TRBJ1-5; D is uncertain. The CDR3 sequence is 14 residues long. Trimming left V 5 bases short and J 2 bases short, with 13 bases between. Germline CDR1 DFQATT, CDR2 SNEGSKA (reference sequence). Here the CDR3 reads CSARERVRNQPQHF. In nucleotides, the CDR3 is TGCAGTGCTCGTGAGCGGGTTCGCAATCAGCCCCAGCATTTT.

The chain employs TRBV5-1 and TRBJ2-3; the D is unclear. This CDR3 comprises 12 residues. CDR1 and CDR2 (germline): SGHRS, YFSETQ. The V end lost 5 bases, the J end lost 3 bases, and 7 bases lay between the germline ends. The CDR3, as DNA: TGCGCCAGCAGGGGCGAAACAGATACGCAGTATTTT. Protein: CASRGETDTQYF.

The chain links TRBV3-1 (or the pseudogene TRBV3-2) to TRBJ2-7; 7 nucleotides agree with TRBD2. With V trimmed by 0 bases and J by 6 bases, 8 bases remained unmatched. This CDR3 has 15 residues. Germline CDR1 LGHDT, CDR2 YNNKEL (reference sequence). The CDR3 DNA follows: TGTGCCAGCAGCCAAGATTGGGGACTAAGTTTCGAGCAGTACTTC. It is translated as CASSQDWGLSFEQYF.

The chain couples TRBV7-9 to TRBJ2-2; weak D call: TRBD2 (6 bases). The CDR3 is 17 residues long. Germline V CDR1 and CDR2: SEHNR, FQNEAQ (reference sequence). V lost 3 bases to trimming and J lost 4 bases, with 18 bases between them. Written as DNA, the CDR3 is TGTGCCAGCAGCTTTTCGGGCGGGGTAATTTCCACCGGGGAGCTGTTTTTT. Translation: CASSFSGGVISTGELFF.

This chain uses TRBV5-4 with TRBJ2-3, with 14 bases fitting TRBD2. CDR3 length: 16 amino acids. Germline CDR1 is SGHNT and CDR2 is YYREEE (reference sequence). With 2 bases clipped from V and 3 bases from J, the junction kept 2 bases outside the gene matches. The CDR3 nucleotides are TGTGCCAGCAGCTTAAGACTAGCGGGAGGGACAGATACGCAGTATTTT. Translating it yields CASSLRLAGGTDTQYF.

J is TRBJ1-2 and V is TRBV28; unclear D gene. The CDR3 is 12 amino acids. V lost 4 bases, J lost 4 bases, and 7 bases lay in between. CDR1 and CDR2 (germline): MDHEN, SYDVKM. The CDR3 loop is CASSSVAYGYTF. In DNA, the CDR3 is TGTGCCAGCAGTTCGGTCGCCTATGGCTACACCTTC.

The chain recombines TRBV14 with TRBJ2-3; the match to TRBD2 covers 9 bases. The CDR3 has 15 amino acids. Germline CDR1 is SGHDN and CDR2 is FVKESK. With V trimmed by 9 bases and J by 3 bases, 10 bases remained unmatched. The CDR3 loop reads CASAAGTSMTDTQYF. In DNA form, the CDR3 reads TGTGCCAGTGCCGCCGGGACTAGCATGACAGATACGCAGTATTTT.